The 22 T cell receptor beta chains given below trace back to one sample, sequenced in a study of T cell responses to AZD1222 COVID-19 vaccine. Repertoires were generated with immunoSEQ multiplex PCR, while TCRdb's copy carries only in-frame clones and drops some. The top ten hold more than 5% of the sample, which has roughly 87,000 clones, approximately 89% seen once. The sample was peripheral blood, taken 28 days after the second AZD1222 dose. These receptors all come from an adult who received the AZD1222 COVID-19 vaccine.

The CDR3 here is CASSSRGGVNTEAFF. The CDR3 nucleotides are TGCGCCAGCAGCTCACGTGGGGGGGTGAACACTGAAGCTTTCTTT. This chain connects TRBV5-1 to TRBJ1-1, with a weak D call TRBD1 (5 bases). V lost 3 bases, J lost 0 bases, and 12 bases lay in between. CDR3 length equals 15 residues. Germline values: CDR1 SGHRS, CDR2 YFSETQ.

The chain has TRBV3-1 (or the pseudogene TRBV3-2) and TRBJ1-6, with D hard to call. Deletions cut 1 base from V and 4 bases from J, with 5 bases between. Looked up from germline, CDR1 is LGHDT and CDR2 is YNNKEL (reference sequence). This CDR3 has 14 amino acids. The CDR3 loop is CASSQAGYNSPLHF. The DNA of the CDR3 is TGTGCCAGCAGCCAAGCGGGATATAATTCACCCCTCCACTTT.

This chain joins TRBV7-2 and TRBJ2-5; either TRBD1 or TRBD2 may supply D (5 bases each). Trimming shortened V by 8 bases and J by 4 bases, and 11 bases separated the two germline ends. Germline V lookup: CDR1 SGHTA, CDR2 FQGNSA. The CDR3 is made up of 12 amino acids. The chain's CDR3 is CASQGAGETQYF. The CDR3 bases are TGTGCCAGCCAAGGGGCGGGAGAGACCCAGTACTTC.

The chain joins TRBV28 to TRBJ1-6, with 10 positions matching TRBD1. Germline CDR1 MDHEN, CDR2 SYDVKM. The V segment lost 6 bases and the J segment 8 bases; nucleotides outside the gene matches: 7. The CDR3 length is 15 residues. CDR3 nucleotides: TGTGCCAGCAGGATCCGACAGGGGGCGGATTCACCCCTCCACTTT. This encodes CASRIRQGADSPLHF.

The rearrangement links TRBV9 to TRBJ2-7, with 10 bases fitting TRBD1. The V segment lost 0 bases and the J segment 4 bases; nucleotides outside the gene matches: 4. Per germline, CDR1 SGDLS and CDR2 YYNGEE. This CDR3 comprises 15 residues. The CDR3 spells CASSVGDRGLYEQYF. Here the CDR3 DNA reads TGTGCCAGCAGCGTAGGTGACAGGGGGCTGTACGAGCAGTACTTC.

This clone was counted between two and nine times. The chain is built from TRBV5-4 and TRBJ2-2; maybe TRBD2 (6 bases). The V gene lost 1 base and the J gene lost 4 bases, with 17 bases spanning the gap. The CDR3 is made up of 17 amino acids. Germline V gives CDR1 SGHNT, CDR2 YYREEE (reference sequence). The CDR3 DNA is TGTGCCAGCAGCTTGTTGGTGTCTAGCGTACCCACCGGGGAGCTGTTTTTT. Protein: CASSLLVSSVPTGELFF.

The DNA for the CDR3 is TGTGCCAGCAGCTTTTTATCCGCAGGGATTTATGGCTACACCTTC. The encoded protein is CASSFLSAGIYGYTF. The V call is TRBV5-8, the J call TRBJ1-2; maybe TRBD1 (5 bases). Per germline, CDR1 SGHTS and CDR2 YDEGEE. V was trimmed by 2 bases and J by 5 bases, leaving 16 bases between them. This CDR3 spans 15 amino acids.

CDR3: CASSLWTEYTYEQYF. CDR3 nucleotides: TGTGCCAGCAGCTTGTGGACAGAGTATACCTACGAGCAGTACTTC. The chain has TRBV5-6 and TRBJ2-7; TRBD1 is a possible D gene (6 bases). This CDR3 has 15 amino acids. In germline, CDR1 is SGHDT, CDR2 YYEEEE. V was clipped by 1 base and J by 2 bases, with 13 bases between them.

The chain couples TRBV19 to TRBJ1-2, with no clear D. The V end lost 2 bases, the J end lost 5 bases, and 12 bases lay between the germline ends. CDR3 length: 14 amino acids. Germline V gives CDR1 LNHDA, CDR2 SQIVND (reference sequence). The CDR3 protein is CASSINPYNYGYTF. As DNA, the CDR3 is TGTGCCAGTAGTATAAATCCATACAATTATGGCTACACCTTC.

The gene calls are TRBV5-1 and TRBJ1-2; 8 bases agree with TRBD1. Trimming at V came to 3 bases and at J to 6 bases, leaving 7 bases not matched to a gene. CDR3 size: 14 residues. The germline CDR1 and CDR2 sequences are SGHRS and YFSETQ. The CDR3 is CASSSGQGNHGYTF. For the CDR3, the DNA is TGCGCCAGCAGCTCCGGACAGGGTAATCATGGCTACACCTTC.

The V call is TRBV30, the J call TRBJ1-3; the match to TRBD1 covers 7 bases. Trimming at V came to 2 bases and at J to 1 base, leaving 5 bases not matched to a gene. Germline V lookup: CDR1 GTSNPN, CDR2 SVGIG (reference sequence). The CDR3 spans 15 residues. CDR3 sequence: CAWSSTGTSGNTIYF. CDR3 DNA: TGTGCCTGGAGTTCGACAGGGACATCTGGAAACACCATATATTTT.

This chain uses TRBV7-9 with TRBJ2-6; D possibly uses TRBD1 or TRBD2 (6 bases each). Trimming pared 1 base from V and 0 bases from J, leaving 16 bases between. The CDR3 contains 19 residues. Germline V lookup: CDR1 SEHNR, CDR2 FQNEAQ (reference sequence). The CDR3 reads CASSLGLGGPSSGANVLTF. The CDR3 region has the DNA TGTGCCAGCAGCTTAGGGTTGGGGGGCCCCTCCTCTGGGGCCAACGTCCTGACTTTC.

CDR3 in DNA: TGCGCCAGCAGCTCGGGACAGGGGGATGGCTACACCTTC. It codes for CASSSGQGDGYTF. The chain joins TRBV5-1 to TRBJ1-2; TRBD1 aligns across 11 bases. Germline CDR1 reads SGHRS; CDR2 reads YFSETQ. The CDR3 spans 13 residues. V lost 3 bases and J lost 6; bases outside the gene matches: 1.

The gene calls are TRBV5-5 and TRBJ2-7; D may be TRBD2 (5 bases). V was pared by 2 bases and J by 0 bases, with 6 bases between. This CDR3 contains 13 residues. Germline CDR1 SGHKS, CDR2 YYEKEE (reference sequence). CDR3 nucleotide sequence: TGTGCCAGCAGCTTCGCGGGCTCCTACGAGCAGTACTTC. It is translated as CASSFAGSYEQYF.

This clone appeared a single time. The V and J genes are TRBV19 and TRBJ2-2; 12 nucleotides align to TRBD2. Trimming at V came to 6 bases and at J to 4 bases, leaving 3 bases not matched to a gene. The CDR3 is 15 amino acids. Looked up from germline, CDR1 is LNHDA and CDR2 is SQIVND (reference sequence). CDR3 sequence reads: CASRGLAGPTGELFF. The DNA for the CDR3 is TGTGCCAGTAGGGGACTAGCGGGTCCCACCGGGGAGCTGTTTTTT.

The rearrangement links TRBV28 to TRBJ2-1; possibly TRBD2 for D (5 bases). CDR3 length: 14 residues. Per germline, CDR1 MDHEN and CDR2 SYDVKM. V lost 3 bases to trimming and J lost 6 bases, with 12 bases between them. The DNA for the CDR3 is TGTGCCAGCAGTTTCCGGGGAAGTGGCAATGAGCAGTTCTTC. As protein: CASSFRGSGNEQFF.

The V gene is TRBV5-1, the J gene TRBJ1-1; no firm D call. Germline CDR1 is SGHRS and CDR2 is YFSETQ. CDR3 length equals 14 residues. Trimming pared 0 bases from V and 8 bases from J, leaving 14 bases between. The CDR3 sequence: CASSLGDTRTEAFF. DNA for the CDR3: TGCGCCAGCAGCTTGGGGGATACGAGGACCGAAGCTTTCTTT.

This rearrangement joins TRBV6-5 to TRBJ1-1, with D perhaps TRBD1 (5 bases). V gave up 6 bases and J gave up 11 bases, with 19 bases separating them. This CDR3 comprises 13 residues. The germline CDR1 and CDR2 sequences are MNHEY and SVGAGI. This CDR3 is CASRAIQVPGAFF. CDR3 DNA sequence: TGTGCCAGCAGAGCTATACAGGTCCCTGGTGCTTTCTTT.

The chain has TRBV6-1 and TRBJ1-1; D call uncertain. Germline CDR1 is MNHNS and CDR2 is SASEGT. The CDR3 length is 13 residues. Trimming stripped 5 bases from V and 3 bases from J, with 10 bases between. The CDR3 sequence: CASSSSVDTEAFF. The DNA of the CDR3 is TGTGCCAGCAGTTCCTCGGTGGACACTGAAGCTTTCTTT.

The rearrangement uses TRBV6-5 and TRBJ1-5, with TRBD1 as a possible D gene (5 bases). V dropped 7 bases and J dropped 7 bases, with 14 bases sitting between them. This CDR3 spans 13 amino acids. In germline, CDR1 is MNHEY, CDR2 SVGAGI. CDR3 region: CASKKNGAQPQHF. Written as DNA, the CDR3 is TGTGCCAGCAAGAAAAATGGGGCGCAGCCCCAGCATTTT.

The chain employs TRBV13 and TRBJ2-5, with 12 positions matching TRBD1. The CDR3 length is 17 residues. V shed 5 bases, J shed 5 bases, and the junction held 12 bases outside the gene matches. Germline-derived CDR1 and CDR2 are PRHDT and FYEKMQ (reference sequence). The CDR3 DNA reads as TGTGCCAGCAGCCTGTCCGGGACAGGGGGCGAGCGGGAGACCCAGTACTTC. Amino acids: CASSLSGTGGERETQYF.

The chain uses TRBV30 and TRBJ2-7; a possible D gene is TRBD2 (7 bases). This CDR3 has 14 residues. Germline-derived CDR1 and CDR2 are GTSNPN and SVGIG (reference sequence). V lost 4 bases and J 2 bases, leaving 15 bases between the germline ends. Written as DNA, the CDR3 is TGTGCCTGGACCTGGGGGGGGCCCCCCTACGAGCAGTACTTC. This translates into CAWTWGGPPYEQYF.